This T cell receptor (beta chain) was obtained from a study of pediatric ulcerative colitis. Points from the study as a whole: Blood samples from a couple of patients yielded substantially fewer templates and were excluded from blood-rectal overlap analysis. Clonal expansions reduced rectal repertoire diversity in acute severe colitis.

Trimming removed 0 bases at V and 7 bases at J, with 10 bases between. Germline V gives CDR1 LGHNA, CDR2 YNFKEQ. The CDR3 runs to 13 residues. As concerns this clone: Its antigen remains unidentified.

The survey-level immunoSEQ assay was used. Produced via immunoSEQ multiplex PCR; TCRdb's table is partial and in-frame only. Among about 60,000 clones listed, about nine tenths were seen once. The receptor's source is a boy aged 5-17 years who was a control in a study of pediatric ulcerative colitis. The V gene is TRBV4-2, the J gene TRBJ2-7; D unclear. Material for sequencing was blood. The CDR3 DNA reads TGTGCCAGCAGCCAAGATCTTAAGGGAGAGCAGTACTTC. It encodes CASSQDLKGEQYF.